This TCR beta chain was recorded in a study of cytomegalovirus exposure and HLA in healthy donors. V lost 2 bases, J lost 4 bases, and 9 bases stayed unmatched. The germline gives CDR1 SGDLS, CDR2 YYNGEE. The CDR3 is 16 amino acids. The primer mix had 60 Vbeta and 13 Jbeta primers. The protocol was immunoSEQ multiplex PCR, while the TCRdb copy is restricted to in-frame clones and leaves out a portion. The sample holds about 120,000 clones; 75% to 90% are singletons and the top ten take roughly 9.2%. Points from the study as a whole: A prior analysis recorded that most TCR beta V segments were productive about 90% or about 30% of the time.

Those who donated were healthy bone marrow donors. About this clone itself: Its antigen is not identified.

Sample: PBMCs. The chain joins TRBV9 to TRBJ1-3, with 7 nucleotides matching TRBD1. The clonotype originates from a female donor in good health and CMV-seropositive. The CDR3 DNA is TGTGCCAGCAGCGTCTCGGGACAGCTATTCGGAAACACCATATATTTT. Translating gives CASSVSGQLFGNTIYF.